The 10 T cell receptor beta chains below come from one sample, sequenced in a study of blood T cell repertoires in COVID-19. Libraries were prepared by immunoSEQ multiplex PCR; TCRdb keeps only in-frame clonotypes and omits some of them. Found here are about 200,000 clones, around 81% of them singletons; the top ten hold 5.5%. Sequences were obtained from peripheral blood. Receptor source: an older woman with acute or convalescent COVID-19.

The V call is TRBV7-2, the J call TRBJ2-3; the D gene is possibly TRBD2 (7 bases). V dropped 5 bases and J dropped 4 bases, with 10 bases sitting between them. CDR3 size: 13 residues. Germline V gene sequence: CDR1 SGHTA, CDR2 FQGNSA. CDR3 nucleotide sequence: TGTGCCAGCAGCCTAGGGGGGGCAGATACGCAGTATTTT. Translated, it gives CASSLGGADTQYF.

This clone was seen only once. The chain recombines TRBV27 with TRBJ2-2; D call uncertain. V lost 3 bases and J lost 0, with 14 bases in between. The germline CDR1 and CDR2 sequences are MNHEY and SMNVEV (reference sequence). This CDR3 is built from 17 residues. The CDR3 region is CASSFTLAYTNTGELFF. The CDR3 nucleotides read TGTGCCAGCAGTTTCACCTTGGCATATACGAACACCGGGGAGCTGTTTTTT.

This chain joins TRBV10-2 and TRBJ1-1; 7 nucleotides align to TRBD1. The germline V gene has CDR1 WSHSY and CDR2 SAAADI. This CDR3 contains 16 residues. The junction had 7 bases not matched to a gene; V was cut back by 3 bases and J by 0 bases. CDR3 nucleotides: TGCGCCAGCAGTGAAGGGGGCGGGTGGCTGAACACTGAAGCTTTCTTT. Its protein is CASSEGGGWLNTEAFF.

The chain employs TRBV5-1 and TRBJ2-1; 8 nucleotides align to TRBD2. The CDR3 spans 15 residues. Germline-derived CDR1 and CDR2 are SGHRS and YFSETQ. J was trimmed by 7 bases and V by 0 bases; bases with no gene match: 6. CDR3 region: CASSLVAGGRNEQFF. CDR3 nucleotide sequence: TGCGCCAGCAGCTTGGTGGCGGGAGGTAGGAATGAGCAGTTCTTC.

The rearrangement uses TRBV19 and TRBJ2-2, with 7 bases matching TRBD1. The CDR3 totals 15 residues. After removal of 8 bases from V and 2 bases from J, the junction contained 8 bases not matched to a gene. CDR1 and CDR2 from the germline V gene are LNHDA and SQIVND (reference sequence). The CDR3 sequence is CASYPRDRNTGELFF. In DNA form, the CDR3 reads TGTGCCAGTTATCCCCGGGACAGAAACACCGGGGAGCTGTTTTTT.

The chain has TRBV5-1 and TRBJ1-3, with 7 bases matching TRBD1. Germline CDR1 SGHRS, CDR2 YFSETQ. The V and J ends lost 3 bases and 3 bases, in that order; junction bases with no gene match: 9. There are 16 residues in the CDR3. The CDR3 coding sequence is TGCGCCAGCAGCTCACGACAGGGTGCGGGTGGAAACACCATATATTTT. It specifies CASSSRQGAGGNTIYF.

The rearrangement joins TRBV29-1 to TRBJ2-3, with 10 bases fitting TRBD2. Trimming removed 1 base from V and 4 bases from J; junction bases left unmatched: 5. This CDR3 is built from 15 residues. From germline, CDR1 is SQVTM and CDR2 ANQGSEA. The CDR3 loop is CSVEGGAGGPDTQYF. As DNA, the CDR3 is TGCAGCGTTGAAGGGGGAGCGGGAGGGCCAGATACGCAGTATTTT.

The V and J genes are TRBV6-5 and TRBJ2-2; D is ambiguous. The CDR3 consists of 15 residues. The V end lost 0 bases, the J end lost 6 bases, and 11 bases lay between the germline ends. Germline CDR1 and CDR2: MNHEY and SVGAGI. CDR3 in amino acids: CASSYSPPRAGELFF. CDR3 nucleotides: TGTGCCAGCAGTTACTCGCCACCGCGCGCCGGGGAGCTGTTTTTT.

The V and J genes are TRBV5-5 and TRBJ2-3, with TRBD1 identical over 12 bases. CDR1 and CDR2 (germline): SGHKS, YYEKEE (reference sequence). Losses at the gene ends were 1 base for V and 6 bases for J; bases not matched to a gene: 9. The CDR3 totals 17 residues. The CDR3 region is CASSLIAGTGGRDTQYF. The CDR3 nucleotides are TGTGCCAGCAGCTTGATTGCTGGGACAGGGGGCCGGGATACGCAGTATTTT.

The chain couples TRBV2 to TRBJ2-5; a possible D gene is TRBD1 (5 bases). CDR3 length: 15 residues. Germline lookup yields CDR1 SNHLY and CDR2 FYNNEI. V lost 4 bases and J 4 bases, leaving 16 bases between the germline ends. CDR3 protein: CASSVNRAQGETQYF. CDR3 DNA: TGTGCCAGCAGTGTCAACCGGGCCCAGGGAGAGACCCAGTACTTC.